The 14 T cell receptor beta chains below were found in one sample sequenced in a study of control samples from healthy donors and cancer patients. Assay used: immunoSEQ multiplex PCR; TCRdb lists only in-frame clones, some missing. The data show around 100,000 clones, with roughly 87% seen just once and 18% held by the top ten. Sequenced: blood. Receptors were obtained from a woman in her fifties or sixties in good health.

A single count supports this clone. The rearrangement joins TRBV6-5 to TRBJ1-2, with TRBD1 as a possible D gene (5 bases). Germline CDR1 MNHEY, CDR2 SVGAGI. The CDR3 is 15 amino acids. V shed 0 bases and J shed 8 bases, with 16 bases lying between them. CDR3 in amino acids: CASSYSNRQGRGYTF. The CDR3 DNA sequence: TGTGCCAGCAGTTACTCGAATCGGCAGGGCCGCGGCTACACCTTC.

The chain links TRBV19 to TRBJ1-5, with TRBD1 matching 9 bases. V was clipped by 3 bases and J by 5 bases; unmatched bases: 5. From germline, CDR1 is LNHDA and CDR2 SQIVND (reference sequence). The CDR3 contains 15 residues. CDR3 amino acids: CASSIRDRAYQPQHF. The CDR3 DNA follows: TGTGCCAGTAGTATCCGGGACAGGGCCTATCAGCCCCAGCATTTT. Full variable domain (missing parts from reference TRBV19 and TRBJ1-5): DGGITQSPKYLFRKEGQNVTLSCEQNLNHDAMYWYRQDPGQGLRLIYYSQIVNDFQKGDIAEGYSVSREKKESFPLTVTSAQKNPTAFYLCASSIRDRAYQPQHFGDGTRLSIL.

The chain carries TRBV4-1 and TRBJ2-7; 7 positions match TRBD1. The CDR3 has 13 amino acids. CDR1 and CDR2 from the germline V gene are MGHRA and YSYEKL. The V and J ends lost 6 bases and 4 bases, in that order; junction bases with no gene match: 6. The CDR3 region has the DNA TGCGCCAGCAGTCCCACAGGGGATTACGAGCAGTACTTC. It yields the protein CASSPTGDYEQYF.

J is TRBJ1-4 and V is TRBV28; D not certain. The CDR3 has 15 residues. Germline-derived CDR1 and CDR2 are MDHEN and SYDVKM. Between the trimmed V and J ends, which lost 4 bases and 8 bases, there was a span of 17 bases. The CDR3 is CASSSRLKTMEKLFF. For the CDR3, the DNA is TGTGCCAGCAGTTCCCGACTGAAAACTATGGAAAAACTGTTTTTT.

The chain links TRBV5-4 to TRBJ1-2; no clear D. The germline V gene has CDR1 SGHNT and CDR2 YYREEE (reference sequence). This CDR3 contains 14 residues. V was clipped by 5 bases and J by 2 bases, with 13 bases between them. The CDR3 region has the DNA TGTGCCAGCAGACCCCTGTCCGGGAACTATGGCTACACCTTC. This sequence encodes CASRPLSGNYGYTF.

The V call is TRBV14, the J call TRBJ2-2; the D gene could be TRBD1 or TRBD2 (5 bases each). The V gene lost 4 bases and the J gene lost 6 bases, with 12 bases spanning the gap. The germline gives CDR1 SGHDN, CDR2 FVKESK. The CDR3 loop spans 14 amino acids. As DNA, the CDR3 is TGTGCCAGCAGCCCAAGGCTGGGGGCCGGGGAGCTGTTTTTT. The encoded protein is CASSPRLGAGELFF.

The chain employs TRBV19 and TRBJ1-2; unclear D gene. CDR1 is LNHDA, CDR2 SQIVND, per germline (reference sequence). With 2 bases removed from V and 2 bases from J, the gap between germline ends came to 9 bases. The CDR3 has 14 residues. CDR3 nucleotide sequence: TGTGCCAGTAGTATACAGACTTCAAACTATGGCTACACCTTC. It specifies CASSIQTSNYGYTF.

V is TRBV11-2 and J is TRBJ1-6, with 7 bases that match TRBD1. The germline gives CDR1 SGHAT, CDR2 FQNNGV. Trimming at V came to 4 bases and at J to 5 bases, leaving 5 bases not matched to a gene. The CDR3 has 15 residues. This chain's CDR3 is CASSYDREHNSPLHF. CDR3 coding DNA: TGTGCCAGCAGCTACGACAGGGAGCATAATTCACCCCTCCACTTT.

This clone occurred once. This chain links TRBV12-3 or TRBV12-4 with TRBJ2-2; no firm D call. CDR3 length equals 12 residues. The V gene lost 7 bases and the J gene lost 6 bases, with 9 bases spanning the gap. This CDR3 reads CASTYHPGELFF. The CDR3 DNA reads TGTGCCAGCACCTATCACCCCGGGGAGCTGTTTTTT.

This chain links TRBV7-6 with TRBJ2-1; D uncertain. Germline V gene lookup returns CDR1 SGHVS and CDR2 FNYEAQ. This CDR3 is built from 12 residues. With 1 base removed from V and 8 bases from J, the gap between germline ends came to 6 bases. The CDR3 loop reads CASSLGGYEQFF. CDR3 bases: TGTGCCAGCAGCTTAGGGGGTTATGAGCAGTTCTTC.

The V gene is TRBV11-2, the J gene TRBJ2-7; 10 bases map to TRBD1. Germline CDR1 SGHAT, CDR2 FQNNGV. V trimming: 1 base; J trimming: 4 bases; junction bases outside the gene matches: 4. The CDR3 loop spans 15 amino acids. The CDR3 DNA reads as TGTGCCAGCAGCTTAGGGACAGGGGGTAGTTACGAGCAGTACTTC. Protein sequence: CASSLGTGGSYEQYF. The whole variable domain, filled in from reference TRBV11-2 and TRBJ2-7, reads EAGVAQSPRYKIIEKRQSVAFWCNPISGHATLYWYQQILGQGPKLLIQFQNNGVVDDSQLPKDRFSAERLKGVDSTLKIQPAKLEDSAVYLCASSLGTGGSYEQYFGPGTRLTVT.

This chain connects TRBV5-1 to TRBJ1-5, with 8 bases identical to TRBD1. The CDR3 is 15 residues long. Germline CDR1 and CDR2: SGHRS and YFSETQ. The J segment lost 6 bases and the V segment lost 0 bases, leaving 5 bases of the junction unmatched. DNA of the CDR3: TGCGCCAGCAGCTTGGAGGCAGGGGGCTCTCAGCCCCAGCATTTT. This codes for CASSLEAGGSQPQHF.

The rearrangement uses TRBV10-3 and TRBJ2-3; no reliable D call. CDR1 ENHRY and CDR2 SYGVKD come from the germline V gene. Trimming stripped 3 bases from V and 0 bases from J, with 10 bases between. This CDR3 has 15 amino acids. The CDR3 coding sequence is TGTGCCATCAGTGAAAGAAAGACTAGCACAGATACGCAGTATTTT. Translating it yields CAISERKTSTDTQYF.

The V call is TRBV4-2, the J call TRBJ1-4; tentatively, D is TRBD1 (5 bases). CDR3 length: 15 residues. Germline assignment: CDR1 LGHNA and CDR2 YNFKEQ. V was shortened by 1 base and J by 7 bases, with 13 bases between the two germline ends. The CDR3 here is CASSQAGKGSEKLFF. CDR3 sequence (DNA): TGTGCCAGCAGCCAAGCGGGAAAGGGGAGTGAAAAACTGTTTTTT.